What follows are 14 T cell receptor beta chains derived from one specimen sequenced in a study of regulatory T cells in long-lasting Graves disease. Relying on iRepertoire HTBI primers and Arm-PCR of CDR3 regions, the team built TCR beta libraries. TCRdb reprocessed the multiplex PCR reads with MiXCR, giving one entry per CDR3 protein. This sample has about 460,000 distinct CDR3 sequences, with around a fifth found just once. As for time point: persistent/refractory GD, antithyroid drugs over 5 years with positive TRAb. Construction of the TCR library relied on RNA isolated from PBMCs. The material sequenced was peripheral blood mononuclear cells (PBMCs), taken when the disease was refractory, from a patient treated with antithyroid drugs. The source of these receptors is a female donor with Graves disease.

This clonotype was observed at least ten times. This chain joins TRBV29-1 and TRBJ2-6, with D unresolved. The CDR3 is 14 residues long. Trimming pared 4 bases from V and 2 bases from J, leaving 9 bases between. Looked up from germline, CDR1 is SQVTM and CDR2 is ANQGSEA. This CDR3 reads CSVGGGPGANVLTF. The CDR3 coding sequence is TGCAGCGTTGGAGGTGGCCCTGGGGCCAACGTCCTGACTTTC.

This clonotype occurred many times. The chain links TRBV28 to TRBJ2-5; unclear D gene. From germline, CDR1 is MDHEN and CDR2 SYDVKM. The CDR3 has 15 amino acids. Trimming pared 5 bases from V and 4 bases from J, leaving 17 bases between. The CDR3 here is CASSKPHAGRETQYF. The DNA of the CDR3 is TGTGCCAGCAGTAAACCCCATGCCGGCCGAGAGACCCAGTACTTC.

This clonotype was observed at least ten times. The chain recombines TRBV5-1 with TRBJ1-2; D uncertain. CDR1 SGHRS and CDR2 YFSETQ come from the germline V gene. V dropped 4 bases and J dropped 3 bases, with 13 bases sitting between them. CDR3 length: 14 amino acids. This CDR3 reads CASSPGGQDYGYTF. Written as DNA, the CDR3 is TGCGCCAGCAGCCCTGGAGGGCAGGACTATGGCTACACCTTC. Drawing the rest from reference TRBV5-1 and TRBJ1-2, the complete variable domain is KAGVTQTPRYLIKTRGQQVTLSCSPISGHRSVSWYQQTPGQGLQFLFEYFSETQRNKGNFPGRFSGRQFSNSRSEMNVSTLELGDSALYLCASSPGGQDYGYTFGSGTRLTVV.

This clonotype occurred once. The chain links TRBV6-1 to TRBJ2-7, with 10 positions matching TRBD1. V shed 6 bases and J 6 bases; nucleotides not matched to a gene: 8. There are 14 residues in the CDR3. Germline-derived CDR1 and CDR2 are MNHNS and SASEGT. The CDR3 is CASRKDRGLFEQYF. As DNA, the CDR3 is TGTGCCAGCAGGAAAGACAGGGGGCTGTTCGAGCAGTACTTC.

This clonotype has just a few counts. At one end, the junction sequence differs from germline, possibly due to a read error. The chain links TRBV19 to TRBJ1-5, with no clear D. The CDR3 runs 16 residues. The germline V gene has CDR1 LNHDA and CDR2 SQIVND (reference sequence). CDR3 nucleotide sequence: TGTGCCAATAGTATCGCCTCGAAGGGCAGCAGACAGCCCCAGCATTTT. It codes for CANSIASKGSRQPQHF.

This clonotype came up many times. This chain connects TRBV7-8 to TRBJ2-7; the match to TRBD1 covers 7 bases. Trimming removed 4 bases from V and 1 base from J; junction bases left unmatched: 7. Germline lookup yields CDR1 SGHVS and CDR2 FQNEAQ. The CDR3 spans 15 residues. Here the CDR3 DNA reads TGTGCCAGCAGCTCCCCGGACAGGTTGTCCTACGAGCAGTACTTC. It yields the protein CASSSPDRLSYEQYF.

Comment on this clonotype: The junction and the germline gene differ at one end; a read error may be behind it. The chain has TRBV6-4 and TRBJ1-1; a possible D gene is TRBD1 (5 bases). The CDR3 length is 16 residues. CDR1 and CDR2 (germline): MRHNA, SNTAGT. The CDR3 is CASSQIRDPQNTEALF. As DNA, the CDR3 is TGTGCCAGCAGTCAAATTCGGGACCCCCAGAACACTGAAGCTCTCTTT.

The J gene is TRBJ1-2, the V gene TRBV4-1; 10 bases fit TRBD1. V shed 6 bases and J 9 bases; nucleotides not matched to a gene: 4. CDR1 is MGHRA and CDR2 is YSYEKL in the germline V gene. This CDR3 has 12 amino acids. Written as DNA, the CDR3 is TGCGCCAGCAGGCCGACAGGGGGCCGCTACACCTTC. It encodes CASRPTGGRYTF.

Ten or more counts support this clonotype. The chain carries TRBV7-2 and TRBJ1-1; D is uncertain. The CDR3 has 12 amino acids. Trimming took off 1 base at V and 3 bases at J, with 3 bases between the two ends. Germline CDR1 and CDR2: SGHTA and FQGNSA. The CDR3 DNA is TGTGCCAGCAGCTTAGTGGACACTGAAGCTTTCTTT. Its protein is CASSLVDTEAFF.

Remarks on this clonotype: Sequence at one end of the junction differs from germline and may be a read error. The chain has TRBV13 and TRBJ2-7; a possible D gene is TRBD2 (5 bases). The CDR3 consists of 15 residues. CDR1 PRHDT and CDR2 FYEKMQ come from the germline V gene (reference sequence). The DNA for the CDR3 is TGCGCCAGCAGCCAACGGGGAGCCCCAACCTACGAGCAGCACTTC. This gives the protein CASSQRGAPTYEQHF.

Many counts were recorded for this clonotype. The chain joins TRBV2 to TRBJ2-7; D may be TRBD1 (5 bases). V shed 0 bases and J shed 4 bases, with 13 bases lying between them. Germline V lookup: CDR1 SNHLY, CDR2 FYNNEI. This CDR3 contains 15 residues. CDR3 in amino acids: CASSEAQDIVYEQYF. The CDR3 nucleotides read TGTGCCAGCAGTGAAGCGCAGGACATTGTGTACGAGCAGTACTTC.

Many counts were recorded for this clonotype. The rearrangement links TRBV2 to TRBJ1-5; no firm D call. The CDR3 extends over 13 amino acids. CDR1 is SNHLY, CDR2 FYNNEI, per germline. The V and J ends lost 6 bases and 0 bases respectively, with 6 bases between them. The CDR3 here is CASRQLSNQPQHF. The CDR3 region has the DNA TGTGCCAGCAGGCAGCTTAGCAATCAGCCCCAGCATTTT.

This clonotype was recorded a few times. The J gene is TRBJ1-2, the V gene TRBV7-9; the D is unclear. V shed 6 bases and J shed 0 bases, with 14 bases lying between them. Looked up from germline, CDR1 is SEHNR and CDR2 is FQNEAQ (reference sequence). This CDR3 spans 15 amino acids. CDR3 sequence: CASSRPQVPNYGYTF. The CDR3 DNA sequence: TGTGCCAGCAGTCGCCCCCAGGTTCCTAACTATGGCTACACCTTC.

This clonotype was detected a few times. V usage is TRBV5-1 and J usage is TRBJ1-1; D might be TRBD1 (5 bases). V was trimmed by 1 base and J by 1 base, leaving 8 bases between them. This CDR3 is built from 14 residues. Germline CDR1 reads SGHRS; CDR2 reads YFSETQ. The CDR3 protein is CASSLRQGNTEAFF. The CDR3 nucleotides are TGCGCCAGCAGCTTGAGGCAGGGGAACACTGAAGCTTTCTTT.